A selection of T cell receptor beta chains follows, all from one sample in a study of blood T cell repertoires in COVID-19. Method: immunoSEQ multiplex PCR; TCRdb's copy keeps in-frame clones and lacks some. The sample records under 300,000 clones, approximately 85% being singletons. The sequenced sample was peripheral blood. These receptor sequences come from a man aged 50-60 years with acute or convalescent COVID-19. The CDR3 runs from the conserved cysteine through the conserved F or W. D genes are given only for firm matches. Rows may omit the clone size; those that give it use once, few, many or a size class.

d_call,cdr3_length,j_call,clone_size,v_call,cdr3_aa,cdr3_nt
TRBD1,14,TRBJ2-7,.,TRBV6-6,CASSPWTGGHEQYF,TGTGCCAGCAGTCCTTGGACAGGGGGGCACGAGCAGTACTTC
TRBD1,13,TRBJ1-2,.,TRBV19,CASSRPDRIFYTF,TGTGCCAGTAGTCGTCCGGACAGGATCTTCTACACCTTC
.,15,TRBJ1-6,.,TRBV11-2,CASSGTGGDNSPLHF,TGTGCCAGCAGCGGGACCGGGGGTGACAATTCACCCCTCCACTTT
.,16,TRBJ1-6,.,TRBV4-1,CASSQHQDGGNSPLHF,TGCGCCAGCAGCCAACACCAGGACGGAGGGAATTCACCCCTCCACTTT
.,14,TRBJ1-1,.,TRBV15,CATSTEGGIAEAFF,TGTGCCACCAGCACTGAGGGCGGGATTGCTGAAGCTTTCTTT
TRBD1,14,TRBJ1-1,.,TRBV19,CASSVGQANTEAFF,TGTGCCAGTAGTGTGGGACAGGCGAACACTGAAGCTTTCTTT
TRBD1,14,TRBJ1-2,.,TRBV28,CASSSSGQGYGYTF,TGTGCCAGCAGTTCGTCCGGACAGGGCTATGGCTACACCTTC
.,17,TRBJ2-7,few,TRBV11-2,CASSYRLWGESSYEQYF,TGTGCCAGCAGTTACCGGCTTTGGGGCGAGAGCTCCTACGAGCAGTACTTC
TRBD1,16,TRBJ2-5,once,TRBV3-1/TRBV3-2,CASSPQWTGPQETQYF,TGTGCCAGCAGCCCTCAGTGGACAGGGCCCCAAGAGACCCAGTACTTC
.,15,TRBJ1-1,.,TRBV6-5,CASSYALGGKTEAFF,TGTGCCAGCAGTTACGCGTTGGGGGGGAAAACTGAAGCTTTCTTT
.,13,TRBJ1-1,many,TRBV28,CASSLTGNTEAFF,TGTGCCAGCAGTTTAACAGGGAACACTGAAGCTTTCTTT
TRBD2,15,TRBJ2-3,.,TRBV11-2,CASRGAAGGSDTQYF,TGTGCCAGCAGGGGGGCAGCGGGGGGCTCAGATACGCAGTATTTT
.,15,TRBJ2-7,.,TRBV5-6,CASSFGGQATYEQYF,TGTGCCAGCAGCTTTGGCGGCCAAGCAACCTACGAGCAGTACTTC
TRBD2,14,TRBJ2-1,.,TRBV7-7,CASSPGTSANEQFF,TGTGCTAGCAGTCCCGGGACTAGCGCCAATGAGCAGTTCTTC
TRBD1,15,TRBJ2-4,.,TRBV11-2,CASSLEPGGAGIQYF,TGTGCCAGCAGCTTAGAACCAGGGGGCGCCGGCATTCAGTACTTC
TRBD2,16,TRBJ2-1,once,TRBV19,CASSMVRLAGGREQFF,TGTGCCAGTAGTATGGTGAGACTAGCGGGAGGAAGAGAGCAGTTCTTC
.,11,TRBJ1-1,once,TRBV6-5,CASSQGQEAFF,TGTGCCAGCAGTCAGGGGCAGGAAGCTTTCTTT
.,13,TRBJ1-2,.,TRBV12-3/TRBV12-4,CASSLDSLRGYTF,TGTGCCAGCAGTTTGGACAGCCTACGGGGCTACACCTTC
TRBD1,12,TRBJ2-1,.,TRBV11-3,CASSQDRDRQFF,TGTGCCAGCAGCCAAGACAGGGACAGGCAGTTCTTC
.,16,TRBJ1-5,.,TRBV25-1,CASRPTRKGLCQPQHF,TGTGCCAGCAGACCGACACGGAAGGGGTTGTGTCAGCCCCAGCATTTT
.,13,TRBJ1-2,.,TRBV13,CASSKDRNYGYTF,TGTGCCAGCAGTAAAGACAGAAACTATGGCTACACCTTC
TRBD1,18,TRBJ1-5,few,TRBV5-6,CASSLTGTAAGINQPQHF,TGTGCCAGCAGCCTGACAGGGACTGCAGCCGGCATCAATCAGCCCCAGCATTTT
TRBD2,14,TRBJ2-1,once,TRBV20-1,CSASAIAGDNEQFF,TGCAGTGCTAGTGCCATAGCGGGAGACAATGAGCAGTTCTTC
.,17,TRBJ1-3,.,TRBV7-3,CASSFIFGGIAGNTIYF,TGTGCCAGCAGCTTTATTTTTGGAGGGATTGCGGGAAACACCATATATTTT
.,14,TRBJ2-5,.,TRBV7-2,CASSLESTRETQYF,TGTGCCAGCAGCTTAGAGTCAACCAGGGAGACCCAGTACTTC
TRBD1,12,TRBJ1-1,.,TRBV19,CATEGQYTEAFF,TGTGCCACCGAGGGACAGTACACTGAAGCTTTCTTT
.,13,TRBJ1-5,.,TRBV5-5,CASSLQSNQPQHF,TGTGCCAGCAGCTTGCAGTCGAATCAGCCCCAGCATTTT
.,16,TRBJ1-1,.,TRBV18,CASSLSGGIGDTEAFF,TGTGCCAGCTCACTTTCCGGGGGGATTGGGGACACTGAAGCTTTCTTT
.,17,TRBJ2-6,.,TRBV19,CASSIPFQGSGANVLTF,TGTGCCAGTAGTATTCCATTCCAGGGCTCTGGGGCCAACGTCCTGACTTTC
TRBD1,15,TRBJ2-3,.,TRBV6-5,CASSYSTGVPDTQYF,TGTGCCAGCAGTTACTCTACAGGGGTCCCAGATACGCAGTATTTT
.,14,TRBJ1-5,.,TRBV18,CASSPMKGGEPQHF,TGTGCCAGCTCACCTATGAAGGGAGGGGAGCCCCAGCATTTT
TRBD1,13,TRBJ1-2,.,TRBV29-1,CSVEDRVNYGYTF,TGCAGCGTTGAGGACAGGGTGAACTATGGCTACACCTTC
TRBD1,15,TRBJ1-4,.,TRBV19,CASNPRTGSDEKLFF,TGTGCCAGTAATCCTCGGACAGGGTCGGATGAAAAACTGTTTTTT
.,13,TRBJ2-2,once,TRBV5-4,CASRQGGTGELFF,TGTGCCAGCCGTCAGGGAGGCACTGGGGAGCTGTTTTTT
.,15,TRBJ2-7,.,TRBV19,CASSIGPGHRYEQYF,TGTGCCAGTAGTATAGGTCCGGGACACCGCTACGAGCAGTACTTC
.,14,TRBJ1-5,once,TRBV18,CASSPQSSNQPQHF,TGTGCCAGCTCACCACAGAGTAGCAATCAGCCCCAGCATTTT
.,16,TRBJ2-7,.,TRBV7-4,CASSLEVNRALYEQYF,TGTGCCAGCAGCTTAGAAGTGAACAGGGCGCTCTACGAGCAGTACTTC
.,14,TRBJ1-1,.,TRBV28,CASSFRRVGREAFF,TGTGCCAGCAGTTTCCGCAGGGTAGGTCGTGAAGCTTTCTTT
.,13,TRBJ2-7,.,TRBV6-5,CAGKTSFSYEQYF,TGTGCCGGAAAGACTAGTTTCTCCTACGAGCAGTACTTC
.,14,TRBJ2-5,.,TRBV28,CASNGRGKIETQYF,TGTGCCAGCAATGGGAGGGGGAAGATAGAGACCCAGTACTTC
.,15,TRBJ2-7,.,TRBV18,CASSPPSPGRNEQYF,TGTGCCAGCTCACCACCAAGTCCAGGGCGTAACGAGCAGTACTTC
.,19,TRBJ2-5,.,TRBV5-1,CASSAWTGTPVAGQETQYF,TGCGCCAGCAGCGCTTGGACAGGAACCCCTGTAGCGGGACAAGAGACCCAGTACTTC
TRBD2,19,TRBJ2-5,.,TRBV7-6,CASSLSPPRGSGKQETQYF,TGTGCCAGCAGCTTGAGCCCCCCCCGGGGTAGCGGGAAGCAAGAGACCCAGTACTTC
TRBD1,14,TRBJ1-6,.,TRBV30,CAWTLGTGGYPLHF,TGTGCCTGGACCCTGGGGACAGGGGGGTACCCCCTCCACTTT
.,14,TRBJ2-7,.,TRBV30,CAWSDAITLYEQYF,TGTGCCTGGAGTGACGCTATTACCCTCTACGAGCAGTACTTC
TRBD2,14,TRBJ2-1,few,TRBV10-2,CASSWVAGGNEQFF,TGCGCCAGCAGTTGGGTAGCGGGAGGGAATGAGCAGTTCTTC
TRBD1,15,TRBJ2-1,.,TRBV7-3,CASSLTLKTGDEQFF,TGTGCCAGCAGCTTAACGCTAAAGACAGGGGATGAGCAGTTCTTC
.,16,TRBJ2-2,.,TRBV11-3,CASSPPGGDTTGELFF,TGTGCCAGCAGCCCCCCCGGGGGAGATACCACCGGGGAGCTGTTTTTT
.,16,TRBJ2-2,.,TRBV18,CASSPQGGANTGELFF,TGTGCCAGCTCACCCCAGGGCGGCGCGAACACCGGGGAGCTGTTTTTT
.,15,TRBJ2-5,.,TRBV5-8,CASSVPGTLGETQYF,TGTGCCAGCAGCGTCCCCGGGACACTCGGGGAGACCCAGTACTTC
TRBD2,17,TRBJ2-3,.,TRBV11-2,CASSFHPAGGGTDTQYF,TGTGCCAGCAGCTTTCATCCAGCGGGAGGCGGCACAGATACGCAGTATTTT
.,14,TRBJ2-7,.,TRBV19,CASSQRSSSYEQYF,TGTGCCAGTAGTCAGCGGAGTAGCTCCTACGAGCAGTACTTC
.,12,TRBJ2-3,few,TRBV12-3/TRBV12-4,CASGVGTDTQYF,TGTGCCAGCGGTGTCGGGACAGATACGCAGTATTTT
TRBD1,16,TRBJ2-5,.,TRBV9,CASSQGTGMDGETQYF,TGTGCCAGCAGCCAGGGGACAGGGATGGACGGGGAGACCCAGTACTTC